The entry below gives a single T cell receptor (beta chain) sequence along with its context. Its target is unknown. Alopecia areata patients provided lesional scalp punch biopsies and peripheral blood, both collected for the study. Researchers picked out CD4+ and CD8+ T cells from PBMCs by sorting. This specimen comes from a study of CD8+ T cells in alopecia areata. Notes on the study in general: Lesional scalp, especially alopecia totalis/universalis, showed higher clonality than normal scalp.

It was cDNA, reverse transcribed from extracted RNA, that served as the sequencing template. The protocol was immunoSEQ multiplex PCR, while the TCRdb copy is restricted to in-frame clones and leaves out a portion. The table includes tens of thousands of clones, just over 50% detected once. Germline V gene data show CDR1 as SGHDN and CDR2 as FVKESK. Trimming left V 1 base short and J 5 bases short, with 14 bases between. This CDR3 has 15 amino acids. The J gene is TRBJ2-5, the V gene TRBV14, with D possibly matching TRBD2 (6 bases). The clonotype was recovered from a human donor with alopecia areata. The sequenced sample consisted of NKG2D-high CD8+ T cells sorted from blood. The DNA of the CDR3 is TGTGCCAGCAGCCAAGTAAGGGGCGCGGGGGAGACCCAGTACTTC. Protein: CASSQVRGAGETQYF.